This T cell receptor (beta chain) was found in a study of cytotoxic CD8 clonotypes in ibrutinib-treated CLL. General study findings and limits: Clonality at baseline surpassed age-matched healthy donors and tracked circulating CD8+ T-cell counts. Few clonotypes were public, and these shrank or held steady under treatment.

CDR3 length equals 14 residues. Trimming pared 1 base from V and 6 bases from J, leaving 9 bases between. Germline lookup yields CDR1 SNHLY and CDR2 FYNNEI. The intended depth for sequencing was 1 in 200,000 to 1 in 1 million T cells. Clones were sequenced by immunoSEQ multiplex PCR, and TCRdb holds only the in-frame ones, with some missing. The profile shows some 20,000 clones, 81% of them singletons. Comments on this clone: Its cognate antigen is unknown.

Source: PBMCs, taken before ibrutinib treatment. The source is a human donor with chronic lymphocytic leukemia. The chain has TRBV2 and TRBJ1-4, with D unresolved. The CDR3 DNA reads TGTGCCAGCAGTGAAGGGCCCTCCCATGAAAAACTGTTTTTT. It translates to CASSEGPSHEKLFF. The full variable domain, with the rest looked up from reference TRBV2 and TRBJ1-4, is EPEVTQTPSHQVTQMGQEVILRCVPISNHLYFYWYRQILGQKVEFLVSFYNNEISEKSEIFDDQFSVERPDGSNFTLKIRSTKLEDSAMYFCASSEGPSHEKLFFGSGTQLSVL.